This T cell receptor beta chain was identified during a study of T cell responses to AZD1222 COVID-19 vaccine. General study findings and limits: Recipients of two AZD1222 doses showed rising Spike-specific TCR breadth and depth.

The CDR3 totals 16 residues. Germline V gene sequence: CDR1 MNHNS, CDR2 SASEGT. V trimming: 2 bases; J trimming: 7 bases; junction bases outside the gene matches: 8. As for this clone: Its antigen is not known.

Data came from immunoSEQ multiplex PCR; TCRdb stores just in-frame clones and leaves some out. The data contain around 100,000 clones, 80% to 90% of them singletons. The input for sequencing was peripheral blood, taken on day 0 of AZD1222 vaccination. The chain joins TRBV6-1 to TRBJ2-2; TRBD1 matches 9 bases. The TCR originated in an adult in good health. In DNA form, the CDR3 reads TGTGCCAGCAGTGAACGAAGGGACAGGGTAATCGGGGAGCTGTTTTTT. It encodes CASSERRDRVIGELFF.